A selection of T cell receptor beta chains follows, all from one sample in a study of cytomegalovirus exposure and HLA in healthy donors. The assay was immunoSEQ multiplex PCR, and TCRdb's table has in-frame clones only and misses some. The sample shows 95,000 to 150,000 clones, roughly 80% of them seen only once. Material: PBMCs. These receptors were collected from a man in his fifties or sixties in good health and CMV-seropositive. CDR3s include the opening cysteine and the closing phenylalanine or tryptophan. The order of the fields is clone size, V gene, D gene, J gene, CDR3 DNA, CDR3 protein. A D gene is named only where the DNA matches it firmly. The size field is filled for only some rows; it gives once, few, many or a size class.

>.|TRBV6-5|TRBD2|TRBJ2-7
TGTGCCAGCCGAATGCTAGCGGGGTCGTACGAGCAGTACTTC
CASRMLAGSYEQYF
>few|TRBV5-1|TRBD2|TRBJ2-1
TGCGCCAGCAGCCGGACTAGCGGGCCCTACAATGAGCAGTTCTTC
CASSRTSGPYNEQFF
>.|TRBV2|TRBD2|TRBJ2-1
TGTGCCAGCACCTTGGTCCAGCGGGAGTTTGAGCAGTTCTTC
CASTLVQREFEQFF
>.|TRBV5-5|.|TRBJ1-5
TGTGCCAGCAGCTTGATTGGAGGCGAGCCCCAGCATTTT
CASSLIGGEPQHF
>.|TRBV5-1|TRBD1|TRBJ2-5
TGCGCCAGCAGCTTGGAAGGTCGACAGGGGGCAGGGGAGACCCAGTACTTC
CASSLEGRQGAGETQYF
>.|TRBV5-1|.|TRBJ2-1
TGCGCCAGCAGCTTGGACGGGGGAGCCTACAATGAGCAGTTCTTC
CASSLDGGAYNEQFF
>.|TRBV6-5|.|TRBJ2-4
TGTGCCAGCAGTGTGGCGAGGAAAAACATTCAGTACTTC
CASSVARKNIQYF
>.|TRBV14|TRBD1|TRBJ1-2
TGTGCCAGCAGCCCCCATCGAGGGACAGGACTTTATGGCTACACCTTC
CASSPHRGTGLYGYTF
>.|TRBV11-3|.|TRBJ2-1
TGTGCCAGCAGCCTTGTGGGGACAAGAAATGAGCAGTTCTTC
CASSLVGTRNEQFF
>.|TRBV9|.|TRBJ2-7
TGTGCCAGCAGCGTAGCCGGGGGAAGCTCCTACGAGCAGTACTTC
CASSVAGGSSYEQYF
>.|TRBV19|TRBD2|TRBJ2-7
TGTGCCAGTAGTCTAAGACACCCGATAGCGGGCAACGAGCAGTACTTC
CASSLRHPIAGNEQYF
>.|TRBV7-9|TRBD2|TRBJ2-7
TGTGCCAGCAGCTTGGGACTAGCGGGAGGGGAGCAGTACTTC
CASSLGLAGGEQYF
>.|TRBV10-2|.|TRBJ1-2
TGCGCCAGCAGTGATGCCTTAACACATGGCTACACCTTC
CASSDALTHGYTF
>.|TRBV6-1|TRBD1|TRBJ1-2
TGTGCCAGCAGTGAGAACAGGGGGGTCGGCGGCTACACCTTC
CASSENRGVGGYTF
>.|TRBV6-6|TRBD1|TRBJ2-1
TGTGCCAGCAATTTCGAGGGGACAGGGGTCTATGAGCAGTTCTTC
CASNFEGTGVYEQFF
>once|TRBV30|.|TRBJ1-2
TGTGCCTGGAGTACGGTTTCAGGGAATAACTATGGCTACACCTTC
CAWSTVSGNNYGYTF
>.|TRBV5-4|.|TRBJ1-1
TGTGCCAGCAGCCTTGGCGGGGGAGCAGTTTTTACTGAAGCTTTCTTT
CASSLGGGAVFTEAFF
>.|TRBV4-2|.|TRBJ1-5
TGTGCCAGCAGCCAAGATCTGGCAACAAATCAGCCCCAGCATTTT
CASSQDLATNQPQHF
>.|TRBV30|TRBD1|TRBJ1-2
TGTGCCTGGACTACCGGGACAGGGGCGAGAGCGAGCTATGGCTACACCTTC
CAWTTGTGARASYGYTF
>once|TRBV11-2|TRBD1|TRBJ2-7
TGTGCCAGCAGTCGGACAGGGGACTACGAGCAGTACTTC
CASSRTGDYEQYF
>few|TRBV7-6|TRBD2|TRBJ2-1
TGTGCCAGCAGCACGACTAGCGGGAGGACGGGTGAGCAGTTCTTC
CASSTTSGRTGEQFF
>.|TRBV5-5|.|TRBJ2-5
TGTGCCAGCAGTCAGGGGCCCCAAGAGACCCAGTACTTC
CASSQGPQETQYF
>.|TRBV10-2|.|TRBJ1-3
TGCGCCAGCCGAACAGGGAACTCTGGAAACACCATATATTTT
CASRTGNSGNTIYF
>.|TRBV18|TRBD1|TRBJ2-1
TGTGCCAGCTCACCGGGGACAGGGACCTACAATGAGCAGTTCTTC
CASSPGTGTYNEQFF
>.|TRBV13|TRBD1|TRBJ1-2
TGTGCCAGCAGCTTAACAGGGGCGCACTATGGCTACACCTTC
CASSLTGAHYGYTF
>.|TRBV5-5|TRBD1|TRBJ2-7
TGTGCCAGCAGCCCTCCGGGACAGGGTTACGAGCAGTACTTC
CASSPPGQGYEQYF
>few|TRBV7-2|TRBD2|TRBJ2-1
TGTGCCAGCATAAATCATAGCGGGAGGACCTATTCCCCCTACAATGAGCAGTTCTTC
CASINHSGRTYSPYNEQFF
>.|TRBV5-1|TRBD1|TRBJ1-1
TGCGCCAGCAGCAATGGACAGGGGGCCCTGACTGAAGCTTTCTTT
CASSNGQGALTEAFF
>.|TRBV7-9|TRBD1|TRBJ1-2
TGTGCCAGCAGCTTCGGACAGGGGGCTGATGGCTACACCTTC
CASSFGQGADGYTF
>.|TRBV5-1|TRBD2|TRBJ2-7
TGCGCCAGCAGCTTGGCCGGTTCTAGCGGATTCTACGAGCAGTACTTC
CASSLAGSSGFYEQYF
>.|TRBV4-2|.|TRBJ2-7
TGTGCCAGCAGCCCAGAGAACGGGGCCTACGAGCAGTACTTC
CASSPENGAYEQYF
>.|TRBV18|.|TRBJ1-1
TGTGCCAGCTCCCGGAGTGCAGGGTACACTGAAGCTTTCTTT
CASSRSAGYTEAFF
>.|TRBV7-3|.|TRBJ1-6
TGTGCCAGCAGCTTAACTTACAGGGCTAATTCACCCCTCCACTTT
CASSLTYRANSPLHF
>.|TRBV7-9|.|TRBJ2-1
TGTGCCAGCAGCCGTACGGACTATTACAATGAGCAGTTCTTC
CASSRTDYYNEQFF
>once|TRBV7-3|TRBD2|TRBJ2-7
TGTGCCAGCAGCCCTGGGACTAGCGGGGTCTCCTACGAGCAGTACTTC
CASSPGTSGVSYEQYF
>.|TRBV7-3|TRBD1|TRBJ2-7
TGTGCCAGCAGCCTCGGGACAGGGATTGGCGAGCAGTACTTC
CASSLGTGIGEQYF
>.|TRBV6-6|TRBD1|TRBJ1-2
TGTGCCAGCAGCCGGGACAGAAAGATTCTCTATGGCTACACCTTC
CASSRDRKILYGYTF
>once|TRBV29-1|.|TRBJ2-2
TGCAGCGTTGAAGCAGGGAACACCGGGGAGCTGTTTTTT
CSVEAGNTGELFF
>few|TRBV2|TRBD1|TRBJ1-4
TGTGCCAGCAGTCCCCGGGACAGGGGTAATGAAAAACTGTTTTTT
CASSPRDRGNEKLFF
>few|TRBV9|.|TRBJ1-2
TGTGCCAGCAGCGCCGTGGGCCAGGGGCTGGACTATGGCTACACCTTC
CASSAVGQGLDYGYTF
>.|TRBV6-5|TRBD2|TRBJ2-5
TGTGCCAGCACTCGCCGGGCTAGCGGTGAAGAGACCCAGTACTTC
CASTRRASGEETQYF
>.|TRBV19|TRBD2|TRBJ2-7
TGTGCCAGTAGTCCCCGACTAGCGGGAGTCTGGGAGCAGTACTTC
CASSPRLAGVWEQYF
>.|TRBV28|.|TRBJ1-2
TGTGCCAGCAATCCGTTCGAGTCCTATGGCTACACCTTC
CASNPFESYGYTF
>.|TRBV4-1|.|TRBJ2-3
TGCGCCAGCAGCCAATTCATCGGAGATACGCAGTATTTT
CASSQFIGDTQYF
>.|TRBV6-6|.|TRBJ2-6
TGTGCCAGCAGTCAACAGGGTTTCAACGTCCTGACTTTC
CASSQQGFNVLTF
>.|TRBV5-1|TRBD1|TRBJ2-2
TGCGCCAGCAGCCCAAACCGGGACAGGAACACCGGGGAGCTGTTTTTT
CASSPNRDRNTGELFF
>.|TRBV30|.|TRBJ1-1
TGTGCCTGGAGGGGTGACGACAGAAGCGACGAAGCTTTCTTT
CAWRGDDRSDEAFF
>.|TRBV29-1|.|TRBJ2-5
TGCAGCGTTGAACCGGCCGCTCCGGGCCAAGAGACCCAGTACTTC
CSVEPAAPGQETQYF
>few|TRBV5-1|.|TRBJ2-2
TGCGCCAGCAGCGCGGGACTTTCGAACACCGGGGAGCTGTTTTTT
CASSAGLSNTGELFF
>.|TRBV10-3|.|TRBJ1-3
TGTGCCATCAGTGGGCGAACAGGAAACTCTGGAAACACCATATATTTT
CAISGRTGNSGNTIYF
>.|TRBV4-2|TRBD2|TRBJ2-7
TGTGCCAGCAGCAGAGAGACTAGCAAATACGAGCAGTACTTC
CASSRETSKYEQYF
>.|TRBV5-4|.|TRBJ2-5
TGTGCCAGCAGCTCCGCAGGGGGGCTTCAAGAGACCCAGTACTTC
CASSSAGGLQETQYF
>.|TRBV5-5|TRBD2|TRBJ2-5
TGTGCCAGCAGCTTGTGGACTAGCAGCCAAGAGACCCAGTACTTC
CASSLWTSSQETQYF
>.|TRBV12-5|.|TRBJ1-5
TGTGCTAGTGATGTTTGGAGTCCGAGACAGCCCCAGCATTTT
CASDVWSPRQPQHF
>.|TRBV11-3|.|TRBJ2-3
TGTGCCAGCAGCTTAATGGGGCAACACACAGATACGCAGTATTTT
CASSLMGQHTDTQYF